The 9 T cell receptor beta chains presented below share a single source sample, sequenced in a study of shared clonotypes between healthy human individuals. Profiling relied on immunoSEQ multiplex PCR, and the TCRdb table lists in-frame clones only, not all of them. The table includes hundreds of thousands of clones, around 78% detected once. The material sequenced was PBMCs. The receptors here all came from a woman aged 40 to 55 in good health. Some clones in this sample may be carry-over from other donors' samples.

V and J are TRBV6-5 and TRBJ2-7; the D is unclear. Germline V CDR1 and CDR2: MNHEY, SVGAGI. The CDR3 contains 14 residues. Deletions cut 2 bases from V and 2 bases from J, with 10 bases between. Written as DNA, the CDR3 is TGTGCCAGCAGTTACCCTACGGAGCCCTACGAGCAGTACTTC. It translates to CASSYPTEPYEQYF.

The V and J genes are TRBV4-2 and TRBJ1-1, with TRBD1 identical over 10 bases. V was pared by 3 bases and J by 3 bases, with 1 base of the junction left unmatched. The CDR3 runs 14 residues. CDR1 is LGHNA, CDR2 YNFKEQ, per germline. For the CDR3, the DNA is TGTGCCAGCAGCCACGGGACAGGGGACACTGAAGCTTTCTTT. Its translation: CASSHGTGDTEAFF.

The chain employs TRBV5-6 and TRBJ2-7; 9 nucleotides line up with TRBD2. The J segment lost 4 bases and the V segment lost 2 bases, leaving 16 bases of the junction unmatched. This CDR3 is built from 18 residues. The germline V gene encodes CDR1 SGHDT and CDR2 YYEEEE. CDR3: CASSFGLAGPGSGYEQYF. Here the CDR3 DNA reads TGTGCCAGCAGCTTTGGTCTAGCGGGACCCGGTTCAGGGTACGAGCAGTACTTC.

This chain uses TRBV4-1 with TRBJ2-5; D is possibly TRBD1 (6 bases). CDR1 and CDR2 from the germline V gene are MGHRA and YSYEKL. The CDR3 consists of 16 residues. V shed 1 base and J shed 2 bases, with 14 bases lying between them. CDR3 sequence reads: CASSQGDIGGQETQYF. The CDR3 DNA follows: TGCGCCAGCAGCCAAGGGGACATTGGGGGTCAAGAGACCCAGTACTTC.

CDR3 amino acids: CASSIQAGGQNEQFF. Written as DNA, the CDR3 is TGTGCCAGTAGTATACAAGCGGGAGGGCAAAATGAGCAGTTCTTC. The chain combines TRBV19 with TRBJ2-1; 10 positions agree with TRBD2. The CDR3 consists of 15 residues. Unmatched junction bases numbered 5, after V lost 2 bases and J lost 7 bases. Germline values: CDR1 LNHDA, CDR2 SQIVND (reference sequence).

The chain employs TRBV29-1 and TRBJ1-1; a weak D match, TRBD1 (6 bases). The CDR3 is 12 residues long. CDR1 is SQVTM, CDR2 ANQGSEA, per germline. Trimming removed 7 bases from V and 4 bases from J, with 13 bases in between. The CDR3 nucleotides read TGCAGCGCCTTCAGGGGAGCCACTGAAGCTTTCTTT. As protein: CSAFRGATEAFF.

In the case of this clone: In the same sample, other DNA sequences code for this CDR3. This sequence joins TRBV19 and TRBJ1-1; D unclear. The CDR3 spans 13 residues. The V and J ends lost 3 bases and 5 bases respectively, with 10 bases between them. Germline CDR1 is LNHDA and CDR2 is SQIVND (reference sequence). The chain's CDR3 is CASSIGRETEAFF. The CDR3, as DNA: TGTGCCAGTAGTATTGGGCGGGAGACTGAAGCTTTCTTT.

Here the CDR3 reads CASSFLQGTEAFF. CDR3 nucleotides: TGTGCCAGCAGCTTCCTACAGGGGACTGAAGCTTTCTTT. The V call is TRBV5-6, the J call TRBJ1-1; 7 bases agree with TRBD1. V gave up 2 bases and J gave up 5 bases; unmatched junction bases: 3. Germline CDR1 and CDR2: SGHDT and YYEEEE. The CDR3 is 13 amino acids.

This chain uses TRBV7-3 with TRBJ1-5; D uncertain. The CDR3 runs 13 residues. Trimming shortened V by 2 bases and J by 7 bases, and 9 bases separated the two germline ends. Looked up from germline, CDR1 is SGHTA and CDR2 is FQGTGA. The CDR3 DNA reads TGTGCCAGCAGCTTAGGACCTTTCCAGCCCCAGCATTTT. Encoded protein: CASSLGPFQPQHF. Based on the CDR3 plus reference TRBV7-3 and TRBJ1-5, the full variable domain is GAGVSQTPSNKVTEKGKYVELRCDPISGHTALYWYRQSLGQGPEFLIYFQGTGAADDSGLPNDRFFAVRPEGSVSTLKIQRTERGDSAVYLCASSLGPFQPQHFGDGTRLSIL.